The source of this T cell receptor beta chain is a study of blood T cell repertoires in COVID-19. Study-wide context: Sample material is recorded as cDNA or gDNA derived from T cells, B-cell-depleted T cells, or PBMCs.

This CDR3 comprises 12 residues. CDR1 WNHNN and CDR2 SYGVQD come from the germline V gene (reference sequence). V shed 6 bases and J shed 9 bases, with 9 bases lying between them. Libraries were prepared by immunoSEQ multiplex PCR; TCRdb keeps only in-frame clonotypes and omits some of them. The sample consists of under 150,000 clones, approximately 80% of them appearing once. V usage is TRBV10-1 and J usage is TRBJ1-6; the D is unclear. Material: peripheral blood. This receptor was identified in a man in his forties with active or convalescent COVID-19. The DNA of the CDR3 is TGCGCCAGCAGCCTCCAGATTTCACCCCTCCACTTT. Its protein product is CASSLQISPLHF.